The 26 T cell receptor beta chains given below trace back to one sample, sequenced in a study of CD8 T cells in ankylosing spondylitis. These receptors' targets are unknown. Study-wide points: Within ankylosing spondylitis blood, a TCR beta motif made up of eight highly homologous variants appeared to be characteristic.

TCRdb analysed the 5' RACE reads with MiXCR anew, one entry per CDR3 protein. The sample lists under 450,000 distinct CDR3 sequences, about 15% seen once, with approximately 1% in the top ten. Sample: blood, either unsorted or a sorted T cell fraction (not recorded which). The receptors shown here come from a male donor with ankylosing spondylitis.

The rearrangement joins TRBV7-2 to TRBJ2-7, with TRBD2 matching over 10 bases. Germline lookup yields CDR1 SGHTA and CDR2 FQGNSA. J lost 4 bases, V lost 5 bases, and 8 bases had no gene match. The CDR3 has 15 residues. The CDR3 protein is CASSPGLAVSYEQYF. The DNA of the CDR3 is TGTGCCAGCAGCCCAGGACTAGCGGTATCGTACGAGCAGTACTTC. Complete variable domain (other parts from reference TRBV7-2 and TRBJ2-7): GAGVSQSPSNKVTEKGKDVELRCDPISGHTALYWYRQSLGQGLEFLIYFQGNSAPDKSGLPSDRFSAERTGGSVSTLTIQRTQQEDSAVYLCASSPGLAVSYEQYFGPGTRLTVT.

The V call is TRBV18, the J call TRBJ2-1; 7 nucleotides line up with TRBD2. Germline assignment: CDR1 KGHSH and CDR2 LQKENI. The CDR3 contains 17 residues. The V and J ends lost 0 bases and 5 bases, in that order; junction bases with no gene match: 10. CDR3 loop: CASSPPMGAGRDNEQFF. Written as DNA, the CDR3 is TGTGCCAGCTCACCACCCATGGGAGCGGGAAGGGACAATGAGCAGTTCTTC.

This clonotype came up a few times. The chain couples TRBV9 to TRBJ2-1; possibly TRBD2 for D (5 bases). The germline V and J ends were trimmed by 1 base and 0 bases, with 11 bases remaining between them. Per germline, CDR1 SGDLS and CDR2 YYNGEE. The CDR3 runs 16 residues. CDR3 in DNA: TGTGCCAGCAGCGTAATAGTAGGGAGCTCCTACAATGAGCAGTTCTTC. The encoded protein is CASSVIVGSSYNEQFF. The full variable domain, in which reference TRBV9 and TRBJ2-1 provide the parts outside the CDR3, is DSGVTQTPKHLITATGQRVTLRCSPRSGDLSVYWYQQSLDQGLQFLIQYYNGEERAKGNILERFSAQQFPDLHSELNLSSLELGDSALYFCASSVIVGSSYNEQFFGPGTRLTVL.

This chain joins TRBV3-1 and TRBJ1-1, with D hard to call. In germline, CDR1 is LGHDT, CDR2 YNNKEL (reference sequence). The CDR3 extends over 14 amino acids. V shed 4 bases and J shed 7 bases, with 16 bases lying between them. The DNA for the CDR3 is TGTGCCAGCAGCCTTCGCCGCGGGCCCTATGAAGCTTTCTTT. This gives the protein CASSLRRGPYEAFF. Supplemented by reference TRBV3-1 and TRBJ1-1, the full variable domain reads DTAVSQTPKYLVTQMGNDKSIKCEQNLGHDTMYWYKQDSKKFLKIMFSYNNKELIINETVPNRFSPKSPDKAHLNLHINSLELGDSAVYFCASSLRRGPYEAFFGQGTRLTVV.

The genes are TRBV28 and TRBJ2-7; 12 nucleotides agree with TRBD2. This CDR3 is 13 amino acids long. Germline-derived CDR1 and CDR2 are MDHEN and SYDVKM. The ends lost 8 bases at V and 4 bases at J; junction bases unmatched: 3. In DNA form, the CDR3 reads TGTGCCAGCGGGACTAGCGGGCGGTACGAGCAGTACTTC. Amino acids: CASGTSGRYEQYF.

In its sample, this clonotype was seen many times. The chain links TRBV7-9 to TRBJ2-1; 9 nucleotides agree with TRBD2. In germline, CDR1 is SEHNR, CDR2 FQNEAQ (reference sequence). The ends lost 1 base at V and 7 bases at J; junction bases unmatched: 8. The CDR3 sequence is 16 residues long. The CDR3 loop reads CASSLEGLAGSNEQFF. DNA of the CDR3: TGTGCCAGCAGCTTAGAAGGGCTAGCGGGAAGTAATGAGCAGTTCTTC.

The J gene is TRBJ2-5, the V gene TRBV3-1; D is unclear. The V gene lost 0 bases and the J gene lost 7 bases, with 18 bases spanning the gap. The germline CDR1 and CDR2 sequences are LGHDT and YNNKEL (reference sequence). The CDR3 loop spans 16 amino acids. CDR3 nucleotides: TGTGCCAGCAGCCAAGAAGGCAGGCCCGTTGTGGGGACCCAGTACTTC. Translation: CASSQEGRPVVGTQYF.

This clonotype appeared a few times. The CDR3 loop is CASSLDGRVTGELFF. DNA of the CDR3: TGTGCCAGCAGCTTAGATGGACGGGTCACCGGGGAGCTGTTTTTT. The chain uses TRBV11-2 and TRBJ2-2; D call uncertain. Germline V CDR1 and CDR2: SGHAT, FQNNGV. V lost 0 bases and J lost 4, with 9 bases in between. The CDR3 has 15 residues.

The CDR3 DNA reads TGTGCCAGCAGCAAAATGGGACGGACCGGGGAGCTGTTTTTT. Amino acids: CASSKMGRTGELFF. This chain connects TRBV3-1 to TRBJ2-2; either TRBD1 or TRBD2 may supply D (5 bases each). V was cut by 5 bases and J by 5 bases, with 12 bases left in between. This CDR3 comprises 14 residues. Germline lookup yields CDR1 LGHDT and CDR2 YNNKEL (reference sequence).

This clonotype was observed many times. The chain carries TRBV3-1 and TRBJ2-1; D call uncertain. Trimming stripped 4 bases from V and 0 bases from J, with 13 bases between. From germline, CDR1 is LGHDT and CDR2 YNNKEL (reference sequence). There are 16 residues in the CDR3. The CDR3 sequence is CASSPARANSYNEQFF. In nucleotides, the CDR3 is TGTGCCAGCAGCCCAGCAAGGGCAAACTCCTACAATGAGCAGTTCTTC.

The DNA for the CDR3 is TGTGCCAGCAGCTTAATGGGGCTAGCGGCTGATACGCAGTATTTT. It yields the protein CASSLMGLAADTQYF. This chain uses TRBV7-2 with TRBJ2-3, with 7 positions matching TRBD2. The CDR3 runs to 15 residues. CDR1 is SGHTA, CDR2 FQGNSA, per germline. V was pared by 2 bases and J by 6 bases, with 8 bases of the junction left unmatched.

This chain connects TRBV9 to TRBJ1-6, with D tentatively TRBD1 (5 bases). Germline CDR1 SGDLS, CDR2 YYNGEE. The CDR3 loop spans 14 amino acids. Trimming took off 0 bases at V and 8 bases at J, with 9 bases between the two ends. The CDR3: CASSVEGTDSPLHF. The CDR3 coding sequence is TGTGCCAGCAGCGTAGAGGGGACGGATTCACCCCTCCACTTT.

This clonotype was seen only a few times. The chain employs TRBV14 and TRBJ2-1; no definite D call. V shed 0 bases and J shed 6 bases, with 15 bases lying between them. The CDR3 extends over 16 amino acids. Germline V gene sequence: CDR1 SGHDN, CDR2 FVKESK. CDR3 in amino acids: CASSQDIGLRTNEQFF. CDR3 DNA sequence: TGTGCCAGCAGCCAAGATATTGGTTTGCGGACCAATGAGCAGTTCTTC. Combining the CDR3 with reference TRBV14 and TRBJ2-1 gives the whole variable domain EAGVTQFPSHSVIEKGQTVTLRCDPISGHDNLYWYRRVMGKEIKFLLHFVKESKQDESGMPNNRFLAERTGGTYSTLKVQPAELEDSGVYFCASSQDIGLRTNEQFFGPGTRLTVL.

The sample holds many counts of this clonotype. The chain couples TRBV24-1 to TRBJ2-1, with 10 nucleotides matching TRBD1. Germline V gene lookup returns CDR1 KGHDR and CDR2 SFDVKD. The CDR3 is made up of 16 amino acids. Trimming cost V 0 bases and J 9 bases; bases outside gene matches: 7. The CDR3, as DNA: TGTGCCACCAGTGATTTGCCCGGGACAGGGGTTGGTGAGCAGTTCTTC. It translates to CATSDLPGTGVGEQFF.

This rearrangement joins TRBV7-9 to TRBJ1-4; 10 bases are a match to TRBD1. The CDR3 extends over 15 amino acids. Germline V gives CDR1 SEHNR, CDR2 FQNEAQ (reference sequence). Trimming removed 5 bases from V and 7 bases from J; junction bases left unmatched: 7. CDR3: CASSNQTGGSEKLFF. CDR3 nucleotide sequence: TGTGCCAGCAGCAACCAGACAGGGGGCAGTGAAAAACTGTTTTTT.

This clonotype was seen more than once but under ten times. The rearrangement joins TRBV3-1 to TRBJ1-4; D not resolved. Trimming cost V 0 bases and J 8 bases, with 10 bases left between them. Germline loops: CDR1 LGHDT, CDR2 YNNKEL (reference sequence). The CDR3 runs to 14 residues. CDR3 nucleotides: TGTGCCAGCAGCCAAGATCCGGGGAGGGAAAAACTGTTTTTT. It yields the protein CASSQDPGREKLFF.

The sample holds a few counts of this clonotype. The V and J genes are TRBV20-1 and TRBJ1-2, with D uncertain. Germline values: CDR1 DFQATT, CDR2 SNEGSKA (reference sequence). CDR3 length: 13 residues. The V end lost 0 bases, the J end lost 6 bases, and 11 bases lay between the germline ends. The CDR3 coding sequence is TGCAGTGCTAGAGATCAGACCGCGGATGGCTACACCTTC. Residues: CSARDQTADGYTF.

This clonotype showed up many times. The chain has TRBV11-2 and TRBJ2-6; 7 bases align to TRBD2. The CDR3 sequence is 20 residues long. Germline V CDR1 and CDR2: SGHAT, FQNNGV. Trimming took 2 bases from V and 1 from J; bases not matched to a gene: 14. CDR3 sequence: CASSLRPWDYLSSGANVLTF. The CDR3 region has the DNA TGTGCCAGCAGCTTACGGCCTTGGGACTACCTCAGTTCTGGGGCCAACGTCCTGACTTTC.

The CDR3: CASHGDTRNEQFF. The CDR3 region has the DNA TGTGCCAGCCACGGCGACACCCGGAATGAGCAGTTCTTC. V is TRBV2 and J is TRBJ2-1; unclear D gene. In germline, CDR1 is SNHLY, CDR2 FYNNEI. V was clipped by 8 bases and J by 7 bases, with 15 bases between them. CDR3 length: 13 amino acids.

The CDR3 here is CASSTPRDRGGQAFF. CDR3 sequence (DNA): TGTGCCAGCAGTACGCCCCGGGACAGGGGGGGCCAAGCTTTCTTT. The chain joins TRBV6-1 to TRBJ1-1; TRBD1 agrees at 11 bases. V lost 5 bases to trimming and J lost 9 bases; unmatched junction nucleotides: 11. The CDR3 spans 15 residues. Germline V gene sequence: CDR1 MNHNS, CDR2 SASEGT.

In its sample, this clonotype was seen many times. The chain carries TRBV20-1 and TRBJ2-1; D call uncertain. Looked up from germline, CDR1 is DFQATT and CDR2 is SNEGSKA (reference sequence). Trimming took 0 bases from V and 13 from J, leaving 10 bases between them. The CDR3 length is 11 residues. CDR3: CSARDEDPQFF. The CDR3 nucleotides are TGCAGTGCTAGAGATGAAGATCCCCAGTTCTTC.

This clonotype was found a few times. The V and J genes are TRBV7-9 and TRBJ2-2; no clear D gene. Per germline, CDR1 SEHNR and CDR2 FQNEAQ (reference sequence). CDR3 length: 16 amino acids. Trimming left V 5 bases short and J 1 base short, with 14 bases between. CDR3 in DNA: TGTGCCAGCAGCCCTCCTCGGACGGTGAACACCGGGGAGCTGTTTTTT. Translating gives CASSPPRTVNTGELFF.

CDR3 amino acids: CASSFSRNQPQHF. The CDR3 DNA reads TGTGCCAGCAGTTTTTCTCGGAATCAGCCCCAGCATTTT. The chain is built from TRBV6-5 and TRBJ1-5; D is unclear. Germline V gene sequence: CDR1 MNHEY, CDR2 SVGAGI. The CDR3 length is 13 residues. V was shortened by 4 bases and J by 4 bases, with 8 bases between the two germline ends.

The V and J genes are TRBV7-2 and TRBJ1-3; D perhaps matches TRBD1 (5 bases). V was cut by 4 bases and J by 3 bases, with 10 bases left in between. The CDR3 contains 14 residues. CDR1 and CDR2 (germline): SGHTA, FQGNSA. The CDR3 DNA follows: TGTGCCAGCAGCTCGGACATAGTTGGAAACACCATATATTTT. This encodes CASSSDIVGNTIYF.

This clonotype turned up a few times. The V call is TRBV20-1, the J call TRBJ2-1, with D unclear. Germline CDR1 reads DFQATT; CDR2 reads SNEGSKA (reference sequence). V was clipped by 2 bases and J by 1 base, with 12 bases between them. This CDR3 has 15 amino acids. The CDR3 region has the DNA TGCAGTGCTAGAAGCCCCACCGGGTCCTACAATGAGCAGTTCTTC. Translation gives CSARSPTGSYNEQFF.

This clonotype appeared a few times. This chain uses TRBV28 with TRBJ2-1; perhaps TRBD1 as D (5 bases). The V end was cut by 0 bases, the J end by 6 bases, with 12 bases between. The germline CDR1 and CDR2 sequences are MDHEN and SYDVKM. The length of the CDR3 is 15 residues. The CDR3 DNA is TGTGCCAGCAGTTTATGGGCAGGGAAGGTCAATGAGCAGTTCTTC. It specifies CASSLWAGKVNEQFF.